Listed below are T cell receptor beta chains from one sample, sequenced in a study of cytomegalovirus exposure and HLA in healthy donors. Measured with immunoSEQ multiplex PCR; TCRdb has only the in-frame clones, and not every one. There are over 100,000 clones in the sample; more than 60% occur only once, and more than 2% lies in the top ten. What was sequenced was PBMCs. These receptor sequences come from a woman in her 40s in good health and CMV-seropositive. The CDR3 runs from the conserved cysteine through the conserved F or W. The order of the fields is V gene, D gene, J gene, clone size, CDR3 protein, CDR3 DNA. A D gene is named only where the DNA matches it firmly. Clone size is not always given. Where it is, it says once, few, many or a class for expanded clones.

TRBV7-9,TRBD1,TRBJ1-1,.,CASSPQGGYGEAFF,TGTGCCAGCAGCCCCCAGGGGGGCTATGGTGAAGCTTTCTTT
TRBV29-1,TRBD1,TRBJ1-1,.,CSVERLGQGGLEAFF,TGCAGCGTGGAAAGGTTAGGACAGGGTGGCCTTGAAGCTTTCTTT
TRBV9,.,TRBJ2-2,once,CASTPKRGTANTGELFF,TGTGCCAGCACCCCGAAGCGGGGGACAGCGAACACCGGGGAGCTGTTTTTT
TRBV28,TRBD1,TRBJ1-6,.,CASSPGQGTNNSPLHF,TGTGCCAGCAGTCCGGGACAGGGAACCAATAATTCACCCCTCCACTTT
TRBV29-1,.,TRBJ2-7,.,CSVEEGASEQYF,TGCAGCGTTGAGGAGGGGGCCAGTGAGCAGTACTTC
TRBV4-3,.,TRBJ2-6,medium-sized,CASSQESAGAGANVLTF,TGCGCCAGCAGCCAAGAGTCGGCGGGTGCTGGGGCCAACGTCCTGACTTTC
TRBV14,.,TRBJ2-2,.,CASSPWGRQYTGELFF,TGTGCCAGCAGCCCCTGGGGTCGACAGTACACCGGGGAGCTGTTTTTT
TRBV2,.,TRBJ1-3,.,CASIWTPGNTIYF,TGTGCCAGCATCTGGACTCCTGGAAACACCATATATTTT
TRBV29-1,.,TRBJ1-1,few,CSVLQGSNTEAFF,TGCAGCGTTCTACAGGGTTCGAACACTGAAGCTTTCTTT
TRBV7-2,.,TRBJ2-1,.,CASSLGQVTYNEQFF,TGTGCCAGCAGCTTAGGACAGGTAACCTACAATGAGCAGTTCTTC
TRBV2,.,TRBJ2-2,.,CASTGGTTGTGELFF,TGTGCCAGCACGGGCGGGACCACCGGCACCGGGGAGCTGTTTTTT
TRBV28,TRBD1,TRBJ1-1,.,CASSLVGGQTEAFF,TGTGCCAGCAGTTTAGTAGGGGGACAGACTGAAGCTTTCTTT
TRBV19,TRBD1,TRBJ1-6,.,CASSANRGKSPLHF,TGTGCCAGTAGCGCCAACAGGGGTAAATCACCCCTCCACTTT
TRBV7-2,.,TRBJ2-4,.,CASSPRGLAFVGENIQYF,TGTGCCAGCAGCCCTAGGGGGCTAGCGTTCGTAGGCGAAAACATTCAGTACTTC
TRBV4-1,.,TRBJ1-5,few,CASSLEGGNSNQPQHF,TGCGCCAGCAGCCTTGAGGGCGGGAATAGCAATCAGCCCCAGCATTTT
TRBV14,.,TRBJ2-7,.,CASSQGRGKKYF,TGTGCCAGCAGCCAAGGACGCGGAAAGAAGTACTTC
TRBV7-8,TRBD1,TRBJ2-4,.,CASSLVWDSQNIQYF,TGTGCCAGCAGCTTAGTTTGGGACAGCCAAAACATTCAGTACTTC
TRBV5-1,TRBD1,TRBJ2-2,.,CASSSGTVAGELFF,TGCGCCAGCAGCTCCGGGACAGTAGCCGGGGAGCTGTTTTTT
TRBV18,.,TRBJ1-1,.,CASSPRSEGDTEAFF,TGTGCCAGCTCACCACGGTCAGAAGGGGACACTGAAGCTTTCTTT
TRBV30,TRBD2,TRBJ2-5,.,CAWSGLAGGETQYF,TGTGCCTGGAGTGGGCTAGCGGGAGGAGAGACCCAGTACTTC
TRBV18,TRBD1,TRBJ2-7,.,CASSPRGQGAGEQYF,TGTGCCAGCTCACCCCGTGGACAGGGTGCAGGCGAGCAGTACTTC
TRBV6-5,.,TRBJ2-2,.,CASSRDRRDTGELFF,TGTGCCAGCAGTCGTGACAGGAGAGACACCGGGGAGCTGTTTTTT
TRBV5-6,TRBD1,TRBJ1-5,.,CASSLYSGGKNQPQHF,TGTGCCAGCAGCTTGTATTCAGGGGGAAAGAATCAGCCCCAGCATTTT
TRBV6-6,.,TRBJ2-1,.,CASSFQTGGLYNEQFF,TGTGCCAGCAGTTTCCAGACAGGAGGCCTCTACAATGAGCAGTTCTTC
TRBV11-2,.,TRBJ1-2,.,CASSLDGRAGGYTF,TGTGCCAGCAGCTTAGATGGGCGGGCAGGTGGCTACACCTTC
TRBV5-6,TRBD2,TRBJ2-3,.,CASSLGLAGRDTQYF,TGTGCCAGCAGCCTGGGACTAGCGGGAAGGGATACGCAGTATTTT
TRBV4-1,TRBD2,TRBJ2-7,.,CASSLKEAGGYPYEQYF,TGCGCCAGCAGCCTCAAGGAGGCGGGGGGCTATCCCTACGAGCAGTACTTC
TRBV19,.,TRBJ1-6,.,CASRSAERNSPLHF,TGTGCCAGTAGGTCAGCGGAGAGGAATTCACCCCTCCACTTT
TRBV7-9,.,TRBJ1-3,.,CASSLRGVAGNTIYF,TGTGCCAGCAGCTTGCGGGGGGTCGCTGGAAACACCATATATTTT
TRBV11-1,TRBD1,TRBJ1-6,.,CASSSDRGYSPLHF,TGTGCCAGCAGCTCGGACAGGGGCTACTCACCCCTCCACTTT
TRBV6-1,.,TRBJ1-5,.,CASREESGYQPQHF,TGTGCCAGCAGGGAGGAGTCGGGGTATCAGCCCCAGCATTTT
TRBV7-6,.,TRBJ2-2,.,CASSLNDRSAPTGELFF,TGTGCCAGCAGCCTTAACGACAGGTCAGCCCCCACCGGGGAGCTGTTTTTT
TRBV30,.,TRBJ1-4,.,CAWTFTTNEKLFF,TGTGCCTGGACCTTTACAACTAATGAAAAACTGTTTTTT
TRBV6-6,TRBD1,TRBJ2-7,.,CASSTGTGVLPYEQYF,TGTGCCAGCAGTACCGGGACAGGGGTCCTCCCCTACGAGCAGTACTTC
TRBV5-1,TRBD1,TRBJ1-4,.,CASSLVQGEYEKLFF,TGCGCCAGCAGCTTGGTACAGGGGGAGTATGAAAAACTGTTTTTT
TRBV5-1,.,TRBJ1-6,.,CASSLREGSYNSPLHF,TGCGCCAGCAGCTTGCGAGAGGGTTCCTATAATTCACCCCTCCACTTT
TRBV19,.,TRBJ2-5,.,CASSIVGDQETQYF,TGTGCCAGTAGTATAGTGGGCGACCAAGAGACCCAGTACTTC
TRBV2,.,TRBJ1-6,.,CASSARENSPLHF,TGTGCCAGCAGTGCCCGGGAAAATTCACCCCTCCACTTT
TRBV5-1,.,TRBJ2-5,.,CASSLGDRETQYF,TGCGCCAGCAGCTTAGGAGATCGGGAGACCCAGTACTTC